The 3 T cell receptor beta chains below come from one sample, sequenced in a study of cytomegalovirus exposure and HLA in healthy donors. Vbeta (60) and Jbeta (13) primers were used in the PCR. Assay: immunoSEQ multiplex PCR; the TCRdb copy retains only in-frame clones and omits some. The top ten hold roughly 30% of the sample, which has 95,000 to 150,000 clones, 65% to 80% seen once. The material sequenced was PBMCs. These receptor sequences come from a man in his sixties in good health and CMV-seropositive.

The V and J genes are TRBV6-6 and TRBJ1-5; D is unclear. Germline V gene data show CDR1 as MNHNY and CDR2 as SVGAGI (reference sequence). V lost 6 bases, J lost 0 bases, and 12 bases lay in between. The CDR3 totals 15 residues. As DNA, the CDR3 is TGTGCCAGCAGCGAGGGATCCTATAGCAATCAGCCCCAGCATTTT. Translation: CASSEGSYSNQPQHF.

The chain combines TRBV7-2 with TRBJ2-7; TRBD1 matches 11 bases. The junction had 8 bases not matched to a gene; V was cut back by 4 bases and J by 6 bases. Per germline, CDR1 SGHTA and CDR2 FQGNSA. The CDR3 runs 15 residues. The CDR3: CASSSPWTGGLEQYF. The CDR3 DNA reads TGTGCCAGCAGCTCCCCTTGGACAGGGGGCCTCGAGCAGTACTTC.

This chain uses TRBV7-9 with TRBJ1-1; a possible D gene is TRBD1 (5 bases). This CDR3 has 14 residues. Germline V lookup: CDR1 SEHNR, CDR2 FQNEAQ (reference sequence). Trimming cost V 1 base and J 1 base, with 7 bases left between them. The CDR3: CASSLVQGNTEAFF. The CDR3 nucleotides read TGTGCCAGCAGCTTAGTTCAGGGGAACACTGAAGCTTTCTTT.